The 5 T cell receptor beta chains listed next were all sequenced from one sample in a study of tumor-infiltrating lymphocytes in primary liver carcinoma. From unsorted bulk tissue weighing roughly 19-32 mg, DNA and RNA were co-extracted. Starting material of 500 ng total RNA yielded TCR beta cDNA via a constant-region primer. Three nested multiplex PCR rounds, a slightly modified ARM-PCR, produced the libraries for TCR beta. Forward primers for TRBV1-TRBV30 and a C-beta reverse primer served the first two PCR rounds, at around 11 cycles each. TCRdb re-called the multiplex PCR reads with MiXCR, one entry per CDR3 protein. The sample lists more than 100,000 distinct CDR3 sequences, roughly 70% seen once, with over 8% in the top ten. The sequenced sample was tumor-adjacent normal liver tissue. Receptors were obtained from a woman aged 55-69 years with primary liver carcinoma and hepatitis B virus infection.

About this clonotype itself: This could be a read error, since a much larger clone is one nucleotide away. The CDR3 ends on some other residue instead of the conserved phenylalanine or tryptophan, so this is likely a read error. This chain uses TRBV10-3 with TRBJ2-1, with TRBD2 identical over 8 bases. CDR1 and CDR2 (germline): ENHRY, SYGVKD. This CDR3 has 15 residues. Germline trimming cut 1 base from V and 7 bases from J; bases unmatched to any gene: 6. The CDR3, as DNA: TGTGCCATCAGTGAGTTGGGACTAGGGAAGAATGAGCAGTTCATC. It codes for CAISELGLGKNEQFI.

To note about this clonotype: A read error may be the cause here, since a much bigger clone is one base away. V usage is TRBV12-3 or TRBV12-4 and J usage is TRBJ2-7; 8 positions match TRBD1. The CDR3 extends over 14 amino acids. CDR3 sequence: CASRRTGYSYERYF. CDR3 sequence (DNA): TGTGCCAGCAGGAGGACAGGGTACTCCTACGAGCGGTACTTC.

For this clonotype: An end of the junction differs from the germline gene, which may be a read error. The chain couples TRBV30 to TRBJ1-5; no firm D call. The CDR3 totals 14 residues. CDR1 and CDR2 from the germline V gene are GTSNPN and SVGIG (reference sequence). The CDR3 sequence: CTWSKTVAADPQLF. Here the CDR3 DNA reads TGTACCTGGAGCAAAACCGTGGCGGCGGATCCCCAGCTTTTT.

The chain is built from TRBV7-3 and TRBJ2-2, with 7 bases identical to TRBD2. The germline V gene encodes CDR1 SGHTA and CDR2 FQGTGA. V shed 5 bases and J 6 bases; nucleotides not matched to a gene: 6. There are 14 residues in the CDR3. DNA for the CDR3: TGTGCCAGCAGCCTACAACTAGCGTCCGGGGAGCTGTTTTTT. This codes for CASSLQLASGELFF.

This clonotype was recorded many times. CDR3 in DNA: TGTGCCAGCAGCCAAGGCAGGGCCCCCTCCTACGAGCAGTACTTC. This sequence encodes CASSQGRAPSYEQYF. V usage is TRBV14 and J usage is TRBJ2-7, with TRBD1 as a possible D gene (5 bases). The germline V and J ends were trimmed by 1 base and 0 bases, with 10 bases remaining between them. The CDR3 is 15 residues long. The germline gives CDR1 SGHDN, CDR2 FVKESK.